This TCR beta chain stems from a study of T cell responses to AZD1222 COVID-19 vaccine. Overall study results and limits: Seropositivity was recorded at baseline in only 6 or 7 AZD1222 recipients. Most donors were white British and more were female, and clonal diversity was possibly underestimated. Close to half of all spike-specific TCRs reportedly target regions of the variants that are unmutated. Mapped onto spike, vaccine-associated CD4 TCRs spanned it and were dominant at 160-218 and 743-854.

V trimming: 4 bases; J trimming: 2 bases; junction bases outside the gene matches: 9. The CDR3 sequence is 16 residues long. Germline V gene data show CDR1 as SGDLS and CDR2 as YYNGEE. Data came from immunoSEQ multiplex PCR; TCRdb stores just in-frame clones and leaves some out. The profile covers more than 120,000 clones, with around 93% appearing a single time and approximately 5.4% taken by the ten largest. Concerning this clone: Its antigen is currently unknown.

This chain links TRBV9 with TRBJ1-3, with 7 bases fitting TRBD1. The TCR comes from an adult in good health. The sequencing here drew on peripheral blood, taken on day 0 of AZD1222 vaccination. The CDR3 region has the DNA TGTGCCAGCAGCTCCCGGGGCGACAGGGCTGGAAACACCATATATTTT. Translating it yields CASSSRGDRAGNTIYF.